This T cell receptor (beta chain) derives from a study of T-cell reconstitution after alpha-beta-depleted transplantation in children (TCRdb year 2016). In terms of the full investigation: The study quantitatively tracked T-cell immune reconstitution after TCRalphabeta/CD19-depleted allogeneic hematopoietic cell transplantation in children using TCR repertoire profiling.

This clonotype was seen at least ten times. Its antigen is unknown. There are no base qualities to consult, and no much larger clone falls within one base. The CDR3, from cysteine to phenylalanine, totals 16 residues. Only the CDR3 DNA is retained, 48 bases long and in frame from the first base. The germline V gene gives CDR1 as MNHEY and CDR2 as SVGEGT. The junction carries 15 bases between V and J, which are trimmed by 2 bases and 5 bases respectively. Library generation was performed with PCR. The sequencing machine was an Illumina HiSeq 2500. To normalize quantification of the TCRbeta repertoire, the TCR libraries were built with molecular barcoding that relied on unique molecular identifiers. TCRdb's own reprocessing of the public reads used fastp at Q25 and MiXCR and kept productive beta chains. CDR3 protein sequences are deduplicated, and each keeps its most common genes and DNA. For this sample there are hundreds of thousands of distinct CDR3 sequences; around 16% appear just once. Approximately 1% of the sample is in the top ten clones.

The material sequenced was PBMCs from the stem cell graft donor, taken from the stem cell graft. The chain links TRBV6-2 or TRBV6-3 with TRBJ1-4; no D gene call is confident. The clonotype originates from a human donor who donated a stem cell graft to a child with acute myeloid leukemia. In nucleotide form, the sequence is TGTGCCAGCAGTTACCCTCGCGGCGGTGCCAATGAAAAACTGTTTTTT. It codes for CASSYPRGGANEKLFF.